Listed here are 21 T cell receptor beta chains from one sample, sequenced in a study of shared clonotypes between healthy human individuals. Sequencing was performed with immunoSEQ multiplex PCR; in TCRdb, only in-frame clones are kept and a portion is missing. Of about 2 million clones detected, 95% appear once; the ten largest clones hold 0.1% to 0.15%. The sequenced material came from naive CD4+ T cells sorted from blood. The subset denotes: CD45RA+ positively selected. The receptors derive from a young man in good health.

CDR3 coding DNA: TGTGCCAGCAGCTCCGGACTAGACTCCTACGAGCAGTACTTC. It is translated as CASSSGLDSYEQYF. The rearrangement joins TRBV5-6 to TRBJ2-7; TRBD2 matches at 7 bases. The CDR3 covers 14 residues. With V trimmed by 3 bases and J by 0 bases, 3 bases remained unmatched. CDR1 SGHDT and CDR2 YYEEEE come from the germline V gene.

This sequence joins TRBV2 and TRBJ2-5, with D maybe TRBD2 (6 bases). V lost 3 bases and J lost 1, with 21 bases in between. Germline V gives CDR1 SNHLY, CDR2 FYNNEI. The CDR3 runs to 18 residues. DNA for the CDR3: TGTGCCAGCAGTGAGGGGATAGCGGCGAGCCAAACCCAAGAGACCCAGTACTTC. It yields the protein CASSEGIAASQTQETQYF.

On this clone itself: This CDR3 is also generated by other DNA sequences in the sample. J is TRBJ1-1 and V is TRBV19; no definite D call. CDR1 is LNHDA and CDR2 is SQIVND in the germline V gene (reference sequence). V gave up 0 bases and J gave up 4 bases, with 6 bases separating them. The CDR3 has 13 amino acids. The CDR3 bases are TGTGCCAGTAGTATAGATCGTGGCACTGAAGCTTTCTTT. Encoded protein: CASSIDRGTEAFF.

The chain combines TRBV28 with TRBJ1-2; D uncertain. V gave up 10 bases and J gave up 8 bases, with 11 bases separating them. CDR3 length: 10 amino acids. Germline CDR1 and CDR2: MDHEN and SYDVKM. Here the CDR3 reads CAIPSGGYTF. The CDR3 DNA reads as TGTGCCATTCCCTCCGGGGGCTACACCTTC.

The chain has TRBV21-1 and TRBJ1-2. TRBV21-1 is flagged as a pseudogene. This CDR3 region has 14 residues. In DNA form, the CDR3 reads TGTGCCAGACCTCGCTCGACCCATTACTATGGCTACACCTTC. Protein product: CARPRSTHYYGYTF.

The chain uses TRBV15 and TRBJ2-1; D uncertain. CDR1 is LNHNV, CDR2 YYDKDF, per germline (reference sequence). With 0 bases removed from V and 7 bases from J, the gap between germline ends came to 13 bases. The CDR3 is 15 residues long. CDR3 bases: TGTGCCACCAGCAGAGAAATCACACTTGTAAATGAGCAGTTCTTC. Translation: CATSREITLVNEQFF.

This clone was detected only once. V is TRBV27 and J is TRBJ1-2; unclear D gene. Per the germline V gene, CDR1 is MNHEY and CDR2 is SMNVEV (reference sequence). Trimming took 3 bases from V and 8 from J, leaving 22 bases between them. This CDR3 has 16 residues. The CDR3 spells CASSFWEGSRVGGYTF. Here the CDR3 DNA reads TGTGCCAGCAGTTTTTGGGAGGGATCAAGGGTTGGCGGCTACACCTTC.

This clone was observed a single time. Other DNA sequences of this sample code for an identical CDR3. The chain uses TRBV18 and TRBJ2-5; D not certain. This CDR3 has 11 residues. Germline CDR1 and CDR2: KGHSH and LQKENI. V lost 4 bases, J lost 3 bases, and 3 bases lay in between. The CDR3 loop reads CASSHEETQYF. CDR3 bases: TGTGCCAGCTCACACGAAGAGACCCAGTACTTC.

This chain uses TRBV19 with TRBJ2-7, with 9 bases identical to TRBD1. The CDR3 runs to 15 residues. Germline CDR1 LNHDA, CDR2 SQIVND (reference sequence). The J segment lost 5 bases and the V segment lost 10 bases, leaving 15 bases of the junction unmatched. The CDR3 nucleotides read TGTGCCACCCAATCGCCGGGACAGGGTATCAACGAGCAGTACTTC. Its translation is CATQSPGQGINEQYF. The variable domain in full, with the rest retrieved from reference TRBV19 and TRBJ2-7, is DGGITQSPKYLFRKEGQNVTLSCEQNLNHDAMYWYRQDPGQGLRLIYYSQIVNDFQKGDIAEGYSVSREKKESFPLTVTSAQKNPTAFYLCATQSPGQGINEQYFGPGTRLTVT.

The chain uses TRBV30 and TRBJ2-5; perhaps TRBD2 as D (6 bases). The CDR3 runs to 14 residues. V was clipped by 5 bases and J by 7 bases, with 20 bases between them. The germline V gene has CDR1 GTSNPN and CDR2 SVGIG (reference sequence). DNA for the CDR3: TGTGCCTGGGGCGGGACGGCCTTTGGCATGACCCAGTACTTC. This gives the protein CAWGGTAFGMTQYF.

V is TRBV6-1 and J is TRBJ2-3; D possibly uses TRBD1 or TRBD2 (6 bases each). Between the trimmed V and J ends, which lost 6 bases and 4 bases, there was a span of 11 bases. The germline gives CDR1 MNHNS, CDR2 SASEGT. The CDR3 extends over 13 amino acids. The CDR3 protein is CASRPRGPDTQYF. The CDR3 DNA is TGTGCCAGCAGACCCCGGGGGCCAGATACGCAGTATTTT.

The rearrangement joins TRBV28 to TRBJ2-1; no reliable D call. Per germline, CDR1 MDHEN and CDR2 SYDVKM. This CDR3 has 11 amino acids. Trimming took off 3 bases at V and 8 bases at J, with 5 bases between the two ends. The CDR3 loop is CASSFMDEQFF. For the CDR3, the DNA is TGTGCCAGCAGTTTCATGGATGAGCAGTTCTTC.

This clone is a singleton in its sample. The CDR3, as DNA: TGTGCCAGTAGTATATATGACAGATCTATCTATGGCTACACCTTC. Translation gives CASSIYDRSIYGYTF. The chain carries TRBV19 and TRBJ1-2, with D possibly being TRBD1 (5 bases). V shed 2 bases and J shed 4 bases, with 14 bases lying between them. The length of the CDR3 is 15 residues. Per germline, CDR1 LNHDA and CDR2 SQIVND (reference sequence).

This clone was found once. This specimen includes other DNA sequences encoding the same CDR3. The chain recombines TRBV6-5 with TRBJ1-5; TRBD1 is a possible D gene (6 bases). The length of the CDR3 is 15 residues. V was trimmed by 0 bases and J by 1 base, leaving 7 bases between them. Germline lookup yields CDR1 MNHEY and CDR2 SVGAGI. This CDR3 reads CASSYSGASNQPQHF. Here the CDR3 DNA reads TGTGCCAGCAGTTACTCGGGGGCCAGCAATCAGCCCCAGCATTTT.

This chain connects TRBV5-1 to TRBJ2-7; 9 bases match TRBD2. Germline V gene lookup returns CDR1 SGHRS and CDR2 YFSETQ. V was pared by 0 bases and J by 5 bases, with 6 bases of the junction left unmatched. This CDR3 is 15 amino acids long. In nucleotides, the CDR3 is TGCGCCAGCAGCTTGGCCGGGACTAGCAGCGACGAGCAGTACTTC. Amino acids: CASSLAGTSSDEQYF.

The genes are TRBV15 and TRBJ1-4; possible D gene TRBD1, 5 bases. With 4 bases removed from V and 10 bases from J, the gap between germline ends came to 16 bases. Germline values: CDR1 LNHNV, CDR2 YYDKDF (reference sequence). The CDR3 covers 14 residues. The DNA of the CDR3 is TGTGCCACCAGCACCACGCTTCGAGGGGTAAAACTGTTTTTT. Residues: CATSTTLRGVKLFF.

V usage is TRBV11-2 and J usage is TRBJ1-4; no reliable D call. Trimming stripped 1 base from V and 5 bases from J, with 5 bases between. Germline V gives CDR1 SGHAT, CDR2 FQNNGV. The CDR3 is made up of 13 amino acids. The CDR3 coding sequence is TGTGCCAGCAGCTTAGGGGGAAATGAAAAACTGTTTTTT. This codes for CASSLGGNEKLFF.

This clone appeared once. Other DNA sequences in the same sample also yield this CDR3. This chain uses TRBV11-2 with TRBJ2-1; possibly TRBD2 for D (6 bases). V was pared by 1 base and J by 0 bases, with 7 bases between. The CDR3 is made up of 15 amino acids. CDR1 is SGHAT and CDR2 is FQNNGV in the germline V gene. The CDR3: CASSLAGSSYNEQFF. As DNA, the CDR3 is TGTGCCAGCAGCTTAGCCGGGAGCTCCTACAATGAGCAGTTCTTC. Supplemented by reference TRBV11-2 and TRBJ2-1, the full variable domain reads EAGVAQSPRYKIIEKRQSVAFWCNPISGHATLYWYQQILGQGPKLLIQFQNNGVVDDSQLPKDRFSAERLKGVDSTLKIQPAKLEDSAVYLCASSLAGSSYNEQFFGPGTRLTVL.

The V and J genes are TRBV7-2 and TRBJ1-1, with 9 bases identical to TRBD1. Germline V gene sequence: CDR1 SGHTA, CDR2 FQGNSA. The J segment lost 7 bases and the V segment lost 5 bases, leaving 2 bases of the junction unmatched. This CDR3 is 12 amino acids long. The CDR3 DNA follows: TGTGCCAGCAGCAGGGACAGGGTTGAAGCTTTCTTT. It specifies CASSRDRVEAFF.

Here the CDR3 reads CAWRDRGLMDTQYF. Written as DNA, the CDR3 is TGTGCCTGGCGGGACAGGGGGCTTATGGATACGCAGTATTTT. The chain combines TRBV30 with TRBJ2-3, with TRBD1 matching 12 bases. V shed 5 bases, J shed 6 bases, and the junction held 6 bases outside the gene matches. Germline lookup yields CDR1 GTSNPN and CDR2 SVGIG (reference sequence). This CDR3 has 14 amino acids.

The V and J genes are TRBV1 and TRBJ2-1; TRBD1, the table's D call, lacks a check against the DNA. TRBV1 is termed a pseudogene. The CDR3 contains 15 residues. CDR3 DNA sequence: TGCACCAGCAGCCGCGGACAGGGGCCCTACAATGAGCAGTTCTTC. This gives the protein CTSSRGQGPYNEQFF.